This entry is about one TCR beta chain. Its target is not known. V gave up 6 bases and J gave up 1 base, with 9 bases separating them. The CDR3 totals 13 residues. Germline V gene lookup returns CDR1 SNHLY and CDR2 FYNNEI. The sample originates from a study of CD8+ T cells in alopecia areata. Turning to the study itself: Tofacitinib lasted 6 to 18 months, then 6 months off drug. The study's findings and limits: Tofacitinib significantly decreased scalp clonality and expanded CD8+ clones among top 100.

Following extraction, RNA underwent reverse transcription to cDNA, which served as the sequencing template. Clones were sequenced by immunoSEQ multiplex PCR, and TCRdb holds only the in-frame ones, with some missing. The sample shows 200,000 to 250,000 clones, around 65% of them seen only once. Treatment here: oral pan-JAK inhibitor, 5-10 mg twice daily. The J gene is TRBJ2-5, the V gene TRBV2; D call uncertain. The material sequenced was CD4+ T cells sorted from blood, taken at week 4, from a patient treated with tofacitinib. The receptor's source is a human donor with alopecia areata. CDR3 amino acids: CASRWVLQETQYF. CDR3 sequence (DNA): TGTGCCAGCAGGTGGGTCCTCCAAGAGACCCAGTACTTC.